This TCR beta chain was sequenced in a study of identical twins. Findings and caveats of the study: Excess sharing by twins proved weaker in beta out-of-frame sequences.

Using its own MiXCR run on the 5' RACE reads, TCRdb lists one record per CDR3 protein. Of 250,000 or so distinct CDR3 sequences in the sample, about 13% were seen once. With respect to this clonotype: Its matching antigen is unknown.

This sample was shared with a second study, whose subject was yellow fever vaccine responses in identical twins.

Sequencing was carried out using memory (CD45RO+) T cells sorted from blood. The TCR sequence derives from a young woman in good health.

The CDR3 sequence: CASSHGGMVNTQYF. The CDR3 DNA reads as TGTGCCAGCAGCCACGGGGGAATGGTCAATACGCAGTATTTT. The chain links TRBV3-1 to TRBJ2-3, with D perhaps matching TRBD2 (6 bases). Germline CDR1 LGHDT, CDR2 YNNKEL (reference sequence). Trimming removed 3 bases at V and 7 bases at J, with 14 bases between. CDR3 size: 14 residues.